This TCR beta chain comes out of a study of T-cell memory formation after mild COVID-19. TCRdb recomputed calls from the 5' RACE reads with MiXCR, one row per CDR3 protein. The sample contains roughly 450,000 distinct CDR3 sequences, around 17% of which appear only once. This CDR3 is built from 16 residues. The V gene end was trimmed by 5 bases and the J gene end by 2 bases; junction bases not matched to a gene: 5. The specimen sequenced was PBMCs or a T cell subset sorted from them (not recorded which). The TCR originated in a young man who had mild COVID-19 (a few samples of this study predate the infection). Cell type and time point are not known. The V gene is TRBV12-3 or TRBV12-4, the J gene TRBJ2-7; 14 bases align to TRBD2. CDR3 nucleotides: TGTGCCAGCAGTCCCGGGACTAGCGGGGGAACCTACGAGCAGTACTTC. The encoded protein is CASSPGTSGGTYEQYF.